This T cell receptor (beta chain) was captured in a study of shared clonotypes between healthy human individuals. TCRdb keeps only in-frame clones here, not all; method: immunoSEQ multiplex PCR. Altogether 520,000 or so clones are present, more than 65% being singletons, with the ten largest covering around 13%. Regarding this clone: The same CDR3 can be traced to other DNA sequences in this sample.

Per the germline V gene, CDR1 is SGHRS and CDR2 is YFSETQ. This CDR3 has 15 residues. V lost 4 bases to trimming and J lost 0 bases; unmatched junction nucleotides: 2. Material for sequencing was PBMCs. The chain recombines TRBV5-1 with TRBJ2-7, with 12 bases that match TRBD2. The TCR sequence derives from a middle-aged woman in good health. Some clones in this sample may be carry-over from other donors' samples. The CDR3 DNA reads TGCGCCAGCAGCCTGGGACTAGCGGGCTCCTACGAGCAGTACTTC. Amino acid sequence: CASSLGLAGSYEQYF.